Each of the 5 T cell receptor beta chains below was sequenced from the same sample in a study of molecular identifiers for immune sequencing clone quantification. TCRdb re-called the PCR reads with MiXCR, one entry per CDR3 protein. In the table there are 88,000 or so distinct CDR3 sequences, around 20% of which are singletons. Sequences were obtained from naive CD8+ T cells from blood, with Jurkat cell RNA spiked in. This sample's subset: FACS-sorted CD8+CD4-CCR7+CD45RA+ naive T cells. The receptors originated from a human donor in good health. Some libraries in this study had Jurkat cell RNA spiked in.

The table lists this clonotype with a few counts. This chain links TRBV11-2 with TRBJ1-1; D gene ambiguous. Trimming took 5 bases from V and 4 from J, leaving 14 bases between them. Germline V gene lookup returns CDR1 SGHAT and CDR2 FQNNGV. This CDR3 has 14 residues. CDR3 sequence (DNA): TGTGCCAGCAGCATCGGACCGGAGGGCACTGAAGCTTTCTTT. It yields the protein CASSIGPEGTEAFF.

This chain connects TRBV27 to TRBJ2-7; 7 positions match TRBD1. This CDR3 has 14 residues. V trimming: 5 bases; J trimming: 5 bases; junction bases outside the gene matches: 9. Germline V gives CDR1 MNHEY, CDR2 SMNVEV (reference sequence). The CDR3 sequence is CASSLLTGTDEQYF. The CDR3 region has the DNA TGTGCCAGCAGTCTCCTGACAGGGACCGACGAGCAGTACTTC.

This clonotype showed up many times. The J gene is TRBJ2-5, the V gene TRBV10-2; 9 nucleotides align to TRBD2. Germline CDR1 is WSHSY and CDR2 is SAAADI. The CDR3 has 14 residues. J lost 5 bases, V lost 4 bases, and 5 bases had no gene match. The CDR3 nucleotides are TGCGCCAGCAGTGGGGCTAGCGGGATGGAGACCCAGTACTTC. The encoded protein is CASSGASGMETQYF.

The sample holds a few counts of this clonotype. This clone may be a read error of a much larger clone one base away. This chain uses TRBV15 with TRBJ2-3; either TRBD1 or TRBD2 may fit D (5 bases each). This CDR3 contains 17 residues. The germline V gene has CDR1 LNHNV and CDR2 YYDKDF (reference sequence). The CDR3, as DNA: TGTGCCACCAGCAGAGATTTAGCGACAGACTACACAGATGCGCAGTATTTT. It yields the protein CATSRDLATDYTDAQYF.

This clonotype has at least ten counts. V usage is TRBV10-1 and J usage is TRBJ2-5; D is undetermined. The germline V and J ends were trimmed by 2 bases and 4 bases, with 2 bases remaining between them. The germline V gene encodes CDR1 WNHNN and CDR2 SYGVQD (reference sequence). This CDR3 contains 11 residues. The CDR3 DNA follows: TGCGCCAGCAGTGAGCGAGAGACCCAGTACTTC. It is translated as CASSERETQYF.